The 2 T cell receptor beta chains below were found in one sample sequenced in a study of Ad26.COV2.S vaccination and SARS-CoV-2 variants (dated by TCRdb to about 2021). The treatment or condition tag for this specimen amounts to: about 20 received Ad26.COV2.S at low or high dose, single or two shots; roughly five received placebo; per-sample allocation not given. For vaccine and placebo recipients, the sequenced repertoires came from samples collected on day 63 after the first injection. The library came from the immunoSEQ multiplex PCR assay. In TCRdb, the immuneACCESS table is reduced to in-frame sequences with V and J assigned. These tables do not hold every clone; where another copy was compared, an unresolved V gene accounts for under half, and the others remain unexplained. The sample data list some 420,000 clones, and around nine tenths of these were observed just once. 3.5% to 4% of the sample rests with the top ten.

Specimen: peripheral blood, collected in a trial of Ad26.COV2.S vaccine versus placebo. Receptors originate from a person between 18 and 59 years old who received the Ad26.COV2.S COVID-19 vaccine or a placebo.

V usage is TRBV6-2 or TRBV6-3 and J usage is TRBJ2-7; D uncertain. The CDR3 has 14 amino acids. V lost 2 bases and J 2 bases, leaving 10 bases between the germline ends. The germline gives CDR1 MNHEY, CDR2 SVGEGT. The CDR3 DNA follows: TGTGCCAGCAGTTACCTCGGACGGACCTACGAGCAGTACTTC. This translates into CASSYLGRTYEQYF.

This clone was detected only once. The rearrangement links TRBV9 to TRBJ1-6, with a tentative D call TRBD1 (5 bases). This CDR3 region has 14 residues. The germline V gene encodes CDR1 SGDLS and CDR2 YYNGEE. V was cut by 0 bases and J by 8 bases, with 9 bases left in between. In nucleotides, the CDR3 is TGTGCCAGCAGCGTAGCAGGGTGGTATTCACCCCTCCACTTT. Protein: CASSVAGWYSPLHF. Full variable domain (outside the CDR3, taken from reference TRBV9 and TRBJ1-6): DSGVTQTPKHLITATGQRVTLRCSPRSGDLSVYWYQQSLDQGLQFLIQYYNGEERAKGNILERFSAQQFPDLHSELNLSSLELGDSALYFCASSVAGWYSPLHFGNGTRLTVT.